Below, 5 T cell receptor beta chains from the same sample are listed, as sequenced in a study of technical replicates of blood from four donors. Assay: immunoSEQ multiplex PCR; the TCRdb copy retains only in-frame clones and omits some. The sample contains approximately 94,000 clones, almost 97% of which appear only once. The sequenced material came from T cells isolated from PBMCs. These receptors were collected from a human donor in good health.

V usage is TRBV28 and J usage is TRBJ1-5, with no clear D. Trimming stripped 2 bases from V and 4 bases from J, with 9 bases between. The CDR3 contains 14 residues. Germline V lookup: CDR1 MDHEN, CDR2 SYDVKM. The CDR3 nucleotides read TGTGCCAGCAGTTTAGTGGGCCCGAATCAGCCCCAGCATTTT. It translates to CASSLVGPNQPQHF.

The sample holds one count of this clone. The V gene is TRBV19, the J gene TRBJ2-3; TRBD1 matches 7 bases. The CDR3 has 16 residues. The germline V gene has CDR1 LNHDA and CDR2 SQIVND (reference sequence). The V gene end was trimmed by 5 bases and the J gene end by 0 bases; junction bases not matched to a gene: 8. CDR3 region: CASSYGTEYSTDTQYF. The CDR3 bases are TGTGCCAGTAGTTACGGGACAGAGTATAGCACAGATACGCAGTATTTT.

The chain combines TRBV7-3 with TRBJ1-3, with 7 bases that match TRBD1. Germline lookup yields CDR1 SGHTA and CDR2 FQGTGA. Unmatched junction bases numbered 15, after V lost 4 bases and J lost 0 bases. The CDR3 spans 19 residues. The CDR3 DNA sequence: TGTGCCAGCAGCTATTACAGGGGTGATCTGCTTAACTCTGGAAACACCATATATTTT. It translates to CASSYYRGDLLNSGNTIYF.

The gene calls are TRBV18 and TRBJ2-5; the match to TRBD1 covers 7 bases. Germline-derived CDR1 and CDR2 are KGHSH and LQKENI. CDR3 size: 14 residues. V was pared by 3 bases and J by 2 bases, with 3 bases of the junction left unmatched. CDR3 sequence: CASSPTTGQETQYF. The CDR3 coding sequence is TGTGCCAGCTCACCTACGACAGGGCAAGAGACCCAGTACTTC. The full variable domain, in which reference TRBV18 and TRBJ2-5 provide the parts outside the CDR3, is NAGVMQNPRHLVRRRGQEARLRCSPMKGHSHVYWYRQLPEEGLKFMVYLQKENIIDESGMPKERFSAEFPKEGPSILRIQQVVRGDSAAYFCASSPTTGQETQYFGPGTRLLVL.

This clone appeared a few times. The rearrangement joins TRBV27 to TRBJ1-2; the match to TRBD1 covers 8 bases. The V gene end was trimmed by 4 bases and the J gene end by 4 bases; junction bases not matched to a gene: 5. Per the germline V gene, CDR1 is MNHEY and CDR2 is SMNVEV (reference sequence). The CDR3 is made up of 14 amino acids. This CDR3 is CASSSRDRIYGYTF. The CDR3 nucleotides are TGTGCCAGCAGTTCCCGGGACAGGATCTATGGCTACACCTTC.